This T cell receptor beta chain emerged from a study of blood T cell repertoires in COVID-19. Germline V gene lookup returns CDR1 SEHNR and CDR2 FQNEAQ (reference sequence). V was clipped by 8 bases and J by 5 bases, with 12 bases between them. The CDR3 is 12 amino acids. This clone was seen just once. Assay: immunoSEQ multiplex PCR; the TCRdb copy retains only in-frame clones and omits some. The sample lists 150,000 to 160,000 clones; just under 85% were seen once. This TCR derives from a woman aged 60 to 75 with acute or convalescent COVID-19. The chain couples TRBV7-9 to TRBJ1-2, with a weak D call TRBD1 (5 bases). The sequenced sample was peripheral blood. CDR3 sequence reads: CASRWGEYGYTF. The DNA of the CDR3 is TGTGCCAGCCGTTGGGGGGAGTATGGCTACACCTTC.